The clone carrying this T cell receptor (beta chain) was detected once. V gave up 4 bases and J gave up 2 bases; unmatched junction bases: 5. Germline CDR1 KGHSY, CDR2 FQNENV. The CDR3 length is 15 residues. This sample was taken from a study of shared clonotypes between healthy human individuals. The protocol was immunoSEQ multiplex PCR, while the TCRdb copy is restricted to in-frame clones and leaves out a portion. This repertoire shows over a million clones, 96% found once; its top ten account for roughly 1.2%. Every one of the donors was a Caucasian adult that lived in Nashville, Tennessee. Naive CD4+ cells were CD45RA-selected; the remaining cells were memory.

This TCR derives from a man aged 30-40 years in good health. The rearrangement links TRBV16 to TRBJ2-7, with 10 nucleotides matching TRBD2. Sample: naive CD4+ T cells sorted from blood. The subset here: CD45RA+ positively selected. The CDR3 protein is CASSLGLAAAYEQYF. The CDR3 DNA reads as TGTGCCAGCAGCCTTGGACTAGCGGCTGCCTACGAGCAGTACTTC.